The clone carrying this T cell receptor beta chain was seen only a few times. The data are from a study of identifying expanded T cells in peripheral blood. TCRdb keeps only in-frame clones here, not all; method: immunoSEQ multiplex PCR. This table holds some 97,000 clones, approximately 89% found once. This sequence originates from a person between 18 and 75 years old in good health. Source material: blood.

CDR3 sequence: CASSLARRTGVNTGELFF. The DNA for the CDR3 is TGCGCCAGCAGCTTGGCCCGGCGGACAGGGGTTAATACCGGGGAGCTGTTTTTT. The chain uses TRBV5-1 and TRBJ2-2, with 9 bases lining up with TRBD1. The CDR3 is made up of 18 amino acids. Per germline, CDR1 SGHRS and CDR2 YFSETQ. V lost 0 bases, J lost 5 bases, and 11 bases stayed unmatched.